Shown below are 13 T cell receptor beta chains from a single sample sequenced in a study of Ad26.COV2.S vaccination and SARS-CoV-2 variants. Generated by immunoSEQ multiplex PCR, the TCRdb table keeps only in-frame clones and is missing some. The sample holds roughly 40,000 clones, approximately 83% seen once. Specimen: peripheral blood, collected after recovery from COVID-19. The source is a human donor who had recovered from COVID-19.

This sequence joins TRBV10-2 and TRBJ1-2; 7 nucleotides agree with TRBD1. Trimming at V came to 3 bases and at J to 8 bases, leaving 6 bases not matched to a gene. Looked up from germline, CDR1 is WSHSY and CDR2 is SAAADI. The CDR3 contains 13 residues. CDR3: CASSDVTGKGYTF. The CDR3 nucleotides read TGCGCCAGCAGTGATGTGACAGGGAAAGGCTACACCTTC.

The rearrangement uses TRBV14 and TRBJ2-7, with D perhaps TRBD1 (6 bases). V was pared by 1 base and J by 1 base, with 8 bases between. CDR1 SGHDN and CDR2 FVKESK come from the germline V gene. The CDR3 sequence is 14 residues long. For the CDR3, the DNA is TGTGCCAGCAGCCAAGTCAGGGGTTCCTACGAGCAGTACTTC. This gives the protein CASSQVRGSYEQYF.

The V and J genes are TRBV6-4 and TRBJ1-5, with D unclear. This CDR3 region has 15 residues. The germline V and J ends were trimmed by 6 bases and 0 bases, with 12 bases remaining between them. Germline lookup yields CDR1 MRHNA and CDR2 SNTAGT. CDR3 sequence: CASRWGRDSNQPQHF. The CDR3 coding sequence is TGTGCCAGCAGATGGGGAAGGGATAGCAATCAGCCCCAGCATTTT.

This clone was seen a single time. The chain couples TRBV12-5 to TRBJ2-1; no reliable D call. V lost 2 bases and J lost 9, with 5 bases in between. Germline V gene sequence: CDR1 LGHNT, CDR2 FRNRAP. The CDR3 loop spans 11 amino acids. CDR3 coding DNA: TGTGCTAGTGGTTTGACCGGTGAGCAGTTCTTC. Translated: CASGLTGEQFF.

This clone was observed once. The V gene is TRBV5-1, the J gene TRBJ1-5; D remains ambiguous. The germline V and J ends were trimmed by 2 bases and 5 bases, with 2 bases remaining between them. The CDR3 has 11 amino acids. Germline V gene sequence: CDR1 SGHRS, CDR2 YFSETQ. The CDR3 sequence is CASSLDQPQHF. The CDR3 DNA reads as TGCGCCAGCAGCTTAGATCAGCCCCAGCATTTT.

Written as DNA, the CDR3 is TGTGCCAGTAGTTCGAGACGGAGTGAAGCTTTCTTT. It encodes CASSSRRSEAFF. The J gene is TRBJ1-1, the V gene TRBV19; D uncertain. The CDR3 extends over 12 amino acids. CDR1 is LNHDA, CDR2 SQIVND, per germline (reference sequence). V was clipped by 5 bases and J by 7 bases, with 11 bases between them. Full variable domain (outside the CDR3, taken from reference TRBV19 and TRBJ1-1): DGGITQSPKYLFRKEGQNVTLSCEQNLNHDAMYWYRQDPGQGLRLIYYSQIVNDFQKGDIAEGYSVSREKKESFPLTVTSAQKNPTAFYLCASSSRRSEAFFGQGTRLTVV.

The chain employs TRBV7-2 and TRBJ1-2, with a possible D match to TRBD1 (6 bases). CDR3 length equals 15 residues. V shed 0 bases and J shed 1 base, with 9 bases lying between them. Germline V gene sequence: CDR1 SGHTA, CDR2 FQGNSA. The DNA of the CDR3 is TGTGCCAGCAGCTTAGCCCCAGGGGATAACTATGGCTACACCTTC. Its translation: CASSLAPGDNYGYTF.

This clone appeared a single time. The genes are TRBV12-3 or TRBV12-4 and TRBJ1-5, with D perhaps matching TRBD1 (5 bases). Trimming cost V 1 base and J 7 bases, with 5 bases left between them. The CDR3 loop spans 12 amino acids. The chain's CDR3 is CASSLGDQPQHF. The CDR3 DNA is TGTGCCAGCAGTTTAGGGGACCAGCCCCAGCATTTT.

This clone came up a few times. V and J are TRBV30 and TRBJ2-3; 7 bases match TRBD2. The CDR3 length is 13 residues. The germline gives CDR1 GTSNPN, CDR2 SVGIG (reference sequence). The V gene end was trimmed by 5 bases and the J gene end by 2 bases; junction bases not matched to a gene: 4. Here the CDR3 DNA reads TGTGCCTGGGTGGCGGGAGACACAGATACGCAGTATTTT. Residues: CAWVAGDTDTQYF.

The V call is TRBV5-4, the J call TRBJ2-1; 7 bases are a match to TRBD1. The CDR3 consists of 15 residues. Germline trimming cut 1 base from V and 2 bases from J; bases unmatched to any gene: 3. Germline lookup yields CDR1 SGHNT and CDR2 YYREEE (reference sequence). CDR3 protein: CASSLLTGTYNEQFF. DNA of the CDR3: TGTGCCAGCAGCTTGCTGACAGGGACCTACAATGAGCAGTTCTTC.

V is TRBV5-1 and J is TRBJ1-2; D might be TRBD1 (5 bases). V was cut by 5 bases and J by 5 bases, with 19 bases left in between. Germline CDR1 and CDR2: SGHRS and YFSETQ. The CDR3 is 15 residues long. The CDR3 loop is CASSPPEAGRYGYTF. CDR3 in DNA: TGCGCCAGCAGTCCCCCGGAGGCAGGGCGATATGGCTACACCTTC. Drawing the rest from reference TRBV5-1 and TRBJ1-2, the complete variable domain is KAGVTQTPRYLIKTRGQQVTLSCSPISGHRSVSWYQQTPGQGLQFLFEYFSETQRNKGNFPGRFSGRQFSNSRSEMNVSTLELGDSALYLCASSPPEAGRYGYTFGSGTRLTVV.

The chain couples TRBV21-1 to TRBJ2-1; TRBD2, as called in the table, went unchecked against the DNA. TRBV21-1 is termed a pseudogene. The CDR3 loop spans 17 amino acids. CDR3 region: CASSRGLAGGLYNEQFF. The CDR3, as DNA: TGTGCCAGCAGCCGCGGACTAGCGGGAGGGCTCTACAATGAGCAGTTCTTC.

The V and J genes are TRBV12-5 and TRBJ1-5; no firm D call. The CDR3 totals 15 residues. Germline CDR1 is LGHNT and CDR2 is FRNRAP. The germline V and J ends were trimmed by 1 base and 7 bases, with 14 bases remaining between them. CDR3 loop: CASGLDAGRNQPQHF. CDR3 nucleotides: TGTGCTAGTGGTTTGGATGCTGGGAGGAACCAGCCCCAGCATTTT.